The 9 T cell receptor beta chains below were found in one sample sequenced in a study of T-cell reconstitution after alpha-beta-depleted transplantation in children. Unique molecular identifiers were used to barcode this TCRbeta library. TCRdb re-derived calls from the PCR reads in MiXCR, one entry per CDR3 protein. The sample lists hundreds of thousands of distinct CDR3 sequences; under 20% were seen once. Sequenced material: PBMCs, mostly from graft donor cells, taken 360 days after TCRalphabeta/CD19-depleted stem cell transplant. Receptors were obtained from a male patient aged 2-9 years who had a stem cell transplant for acute lymphoblastic leukemia, so the T cells may come from the graft donor.

The V and J genes are TRBV20-1 and TRBJ2-1; 8 bases map to TRBD2. The junction had 5 bases not matched to a gene; V was cut back by 3 bases and J by 1 base. Per the germline V gene, CDR1 is DFQATT and CDR2 is SNEGSKA (reference sequence). CDR3 length: 15 residues. CDR3 loop: CSASPGTRSYNEQFF. The CDR3 nucleotides read TGCAGTGCTAGCCCCGGGACTAGATCCTACAATGAGCAGTTCTTC.

The rearrangement joins TRBV29-1 to TRBJ2-1; D gene uncertain. Germline CDR1 SQVTM, CDR2 ANQGSEA. The CDR3 spans 14 residues. Trimming removed 7 bases at V and 4 bases at J, with 17 bases between. The CDR3 loop is CSAEGQSLYNEQFF. For the CDR3, the DNA is TGCAGCGCCGAAGGGCAGTCCTTATACAATGAGCAGTTCTTC.

This clonotype was observed at least ten times. The gene calls are TRBV29-1 and TRBJ2-7; D is perhaps TRBD1 or TRBD2 (5 bases each). With 5 bases removed from V and 2 bases from J, the gap between germline ends came to 13 bases. CDR3 length: 13 residues. Germline V gene lookup returns CDR1 SQVTM and CDR2 ANQGSEA. Here the CDR3 reads CSVRGMGAYEQYF. The CDR3 bases are TGCAGCGTTCGAGGGATGGGGGCCTACGAGCAGTACTTC.

This clonotype has a handful of counts. The chain combines TRBV6-6 with TRBJ2-7; D remains ambiguous. The ends were cut back, 7 bases at V and 3 bases at J, with 7 bases in the middle. Germline CDR1 reads MNHNY; CDR2 reads SVGAGI (reference sequence). CDR3 length equals 11 residues. CDR3 coding DNA: TGTGCCAGCACCGTAGTCTACGAGCAGTACTTC. Protein: CASTVVYEQYF.

This rearrangement joins TRBV4-1 to TRBJ2-3; 7 bases align to TRBD1. Germline values: CDR1 MGHRA, CDR2 YSYEKL. J gave up 5 bases and V 4 bases, and 9 bases lay outside the gene matches. CDR3 length equals 15 residues. CDR3 in DNA: TGCGCCAGCAGCCCCCATGACAGGGTCGGAGATACGCAGTATTTT. Protein product: CASSPHDRVGDTQYF.

The chain uses TRBV28 and TRBJ2-7; tentative D call: TRBD1 (5 bases). The CDR3 extends over 14 amino acids. From germline, CDR1 is MDHEN and CDR2 SYDVKM. With 3 bases removed from V and 2 bases from J, the gap between germline ends came to 11 bases. The CDR3 reads CASSFAGYAYEQYF. In nucleotides, the CDR3 is TGTGCCAGCAGTTTCGCAGGGTACGCCTACGAGCAGTACTTC.

The sample holds many counts of this clonotype. This chain uses TRBV12-3 or TRBV12-4 with TRBJ2-1; TRBD2 matches 14 bases. The J segment lost 10 bases and the V segment lost 6 bases, leaving 8 bases of the junction unmatched. The CDR3 extends over 15 amino acids. The CDR3, as DNA: TGTGCCAGCAGGTCGGGACTAGCGGGAGACAGGGAGCAGTTCTTC. Encoded protein: CASRSGLAGDREQFF.

The J gene is TRBJ1-6, the V gene TRBV15; TRBD1 matches at 9 bases. The germline gives CDR1 LNHNV, CDR2 YYDKDF (reference sequence). V trimming: 1 base; J trimming: 9 bases; junction bases outside the gene matches: 7. The CDR3 has 16 amino acids. The CDR3 is CATSRGRDRVSSPLHF. As DNA, the CDR3 is TGTGCCACCAGCAGAGGTCGGGACAGGGTCAGTTCACCCCTCCACTTT. The full variable domain, in which reference TRBV15 and TRBJ1-6 provide the parts outside the CDR3, is DAMVIQNPRYQVTQFGKPVTLSCSQTLNHNVMYWYQQKSSQAPKLLFHYYDKDFNNEADTPDNFQSRRPNTSFCFLDIRSPGLGDTAMYLCATSRGRDRVSSPLHFGNGTRLTVT.

In this sample, this clonotype turned up a few times. The chain has TRBV12-3 or TRBV12-4 and TRBJ2-3, with unresolved D. Trimming took 4 bases from V and 0 from J, leaving 14 bases between them. This CDR3 is built from 16 residues. CDR3 DNA sequence: TGTGCCAGCAGTTACCGAGCGACGTCTAGCACAGATACGCAGTATTTT. Translated, it gives CASSYRATSSTDTQYF.